The rows below give T cell receptor beta chains drawn from one sample of a study of blood T cell repertoires in COVID-19. Libraries were prepared by immunoSEQ multiplex PCR; TCRdb keeps only in-frame clonotypes and omits some of them. The data show about 200,000 clones, 80% to 90% seen once. Sequenced input: PBMCs or T cells enriched from blood (not recorded which). Receptors were obtained from a man aged 25 to 40 who had recovered from COVID-19. CDR3s include the opening cysteine and the closing phenylalanine or tryptophan. D genes are given only for firm matches. Expanded clones are given a class, and other clones once, few, many or no size at all.

TRBV5-4	TRBJ2-1	NA	NA	15	CASSLARVSYNEQFF	TGTGCCAGCAGCTTGGCCAGGGTCTCCTACAATGAGCAGTTCTTC
TRBV19	TRBJ1-4	NA	TRBD1	15	CASSMDGTGWEKLFF	TGTGCCAGTAGTATGGATGGGACAGGTTGGGAAAAACTGTTTTTT
TRBV7-9	TRBJ2-5	NA	TRBD2	16	CASSLGLAGSQETQYF	TGTGCCAGCAGCTTAGGACTAGCGGGGAGCCAAGAGACCCAGTACTTC
TRBV7-2	TRBJ2-5	once	TRBD2	16	CASSFSSGMGQETQYF	TGTGCCAGCAGCTTTTCTAGCGGGATGGGGCAAGAGACCCAGTACTTC
TRBV4-3	TRBJ2-2	NA	TRBD2	15	CASSPGLAGTGELFF	TGCGCCAGCAGCCCGGGACTAGCTGGCACCGGGGAGCTGTTTTTT
TRBV28	TRBJ1-1	NA	TRBD1	14	CASSPGQGLILAFF	TGTGCCAGCAGTCCGGGACAGGGGCTAATTTTAGCTTTCTTT
TRBV4-3	TRBJ2-7	NA	TRBD2	14	CASSQEGGLDEQYF	TGCGCCAGCAGCCAAGAGGGAGGGCTCGACGAGCAGTACTTC
TRBV5-1	TRBJ2-1	NA	TRBD2	15	CASSLSREGRNEQFF	TGCGCCAGCAGCTTATCGAGGGAGGGCCGCAATGAGCAGTTCTTC
TRBV24-1	TRBJ2-3	NA	TRBD1	15	CATSGGDRGADTQYF	TGTGCCACCAGTGGGGGGGACAGGGGCGCAGATACGCAGTATTTT
TRBV24-1	TRBJ2-3	NA	TRBD2	16	CATSFSSGGMADTQYF	TGTGCCACCAGTTTTTCTAGCGGGGGGATGGCAGATACGCAGTATTTT
TRBV7-6	TRBJ2-2	NA	NA	13	CASSPLNTGELFF	TGTGCCAGCAGCCCCCTTAACACCGGGGAGCTGTTTTTT
TRBV18	TRBJ1-2	NA	NA	15	CASSPRGAGDYGYTF	TGTGCCAGCTCACCACGCGGGGCGGGGGACTATGGCTACACCTTC
TRBV7-6	TRBJ2-7	NA	NA	15	CASSLGPGQTYEQYF	TGTGCCAGCAGCTTAGGGCCAGGACAAACCTACGAGCAGTACTTC
TRBV30	TRBJ2-3	NA	NA	15	CAWDQGHRGTDTQYF	TGTGCCTGGGATCAGGGTCATCGGGGCACAGATACGCAGTATTTT
TRBV10-3	TRBJ2-1	NA	TRBD2	15	CAIRVTSGGADEQFF	TGTGCCATCAGGGTGACTAGCGGGGGGGCAGATGAGCAGTTCTTC
TRBV7-9	TRBJ1-4	NA	NA	18	CASSYPTKAPGANEKLFF	TGTGCCAGCAGCTATCCAACAAAGGCCCCAGGGGCTAATGAAAAACTGTTTTTT
TRBV27	TRBJ1-2	NA	TRBD1	14	CASRSDRDYGGYTF	TGTGCCAGCAGGTCGGACAGGGATTATGGAGGCTACACCTTC
TRBV29-1	TRBJ1-1	once	NA	12	CSVGTPNTEAFF	TGCAGCGTGGGGACACCGAACACTGAAGCTTTCTTT
TRBV28	TRBJ2-6	NA	NA	16	CASSVSGRSGANVLTF	TGTGCCAGCAGTGTATCCGGGAGATCTGGGGCCAACGTCCTGACTTTC
TRBV28	TRBJ2-5	NA	NA	15	CASVGAKREVETQYF	TGTGCCAGCGTGGGGGCCAAGCGGGAAGTAGAGACCCAGTACTTC
TRBV3-1/TRBV3-2	TRBJ2-1	NA	TRBD2	15	CASSHGTSGPNEQFF	TGTGCCAGCAGCCACGGGACTAGCGGCCCCAATGAGCAGTTCTTC
TRBV14	TRBJ2-7	NA	NA	16	CASSQETAKNPYEQYF	TGTGCCAGCAGCCAAGAGACTGCGAAGAACCCCTACGAGCAGTACTTC
TRBV5-6	TRBJ1-3	NA	TRBD1	14	CASNRGAYGNTIYF	TGTGCCAGCAACAGGGGGGCGTACGGAAACACCATATATTTT
TRBV20-1	TRBJ2-1	NA	TRBD2	15	CSASGPSGNYNEQFF	TGCAGTGCTAGTGGGCCTAGCGGGAACTACAATGAGCAGTTCTTC
TRBV27	TRBJ1-6	NA	TRBD1	17	CASSSARGSSYNSPLHF	TGTGCCAGCAGTTCTGCCAGGGGGAGCTCCTATAATTCACCCCTCCACTTT
TRBV3-1/TRBV3-2	TRBJ2-1	NA	NA	14	CASSRRWEEDEQFF	TGTGCCAGCAGCCGAAGATGGGAGGAGGATGAGCAGTTCTTC
TRBV4-1	TRBJ1-5	NA	TRBD1	14	CASSLGQADGAQHF	TGCGCCAGCAGCCTAGGACAGGCCGACGGGGCCCAGCATTTT
TRBV11-2	TRBJ2-2	NA	TRBD1	17	CASRVPGQGKNTGELFF	TGTGCCAGCAGGGTCCCGGGACAGGGGAAGAACACCGGGGAGCTGTTTTTT
TRBV6-5	TRBJ2-5	NA	NA	15	CASSPWGPVQETQYF	TGTGCCAGCAGTCCGTGGGGGCCCGTACAAGAGACCCAGTACTTC
TRBV7-2	TRBJ2-1	NA	TRBD2	13	CASSGSLYNEQFF	TGTGCCAGTAGCGGGAGTTTGTACAATGAGCAGTTCTTC
TRBV19	TRBJ1-2	NA	TRBD1	14	CASSRDRADYGYTF	TGTGCCAGTAGTAGGGACAGGGCAGACTATGGCTACACCTTC
TRBV3-1/TRBV3-2	TRBJ1-1	once	NA	16	CASSQGRDTGHTEAFF	TGTGCCAGCAGCCAGGGACGGGACACAGGCCACACTGAAGCTTTCTTT
TRBV6-2/TRBV6-3	TRBJ2-2	once	NA	13	CASSYDADGELFF	TGTGCCAGCAGTTACGACGCGGACGGGGAGCTGTTTTTT
TRBV28	TRBJ2-3	NA	TRBD2	14	CASFGTSFTDTQYF	TGTGCCAGCTTCGGGACTAGCTTCACAGATACGCAGTATTTT
TRBV24-1	TRBJ1-1	NA	NA	11	CATSLSGEAFF	TGTGCCACCAGTCTCAGTGGTGAAGCTTTCTTT
TRBV6-5	TRBJ2-7	NA	NA	15	CASSYGQDPTHEQYF	TGTGCCAGCAGTTACGGGCAAGACCCGACGCACGAGCAGTACTTC
TRBV4-1	TRBJ2-7	NA	NA	15	CASSQTGERAYEQYF	TGCGCCAGCAGCCAGACGGGGGAGAGGGCCTACGAGCAGTACTTC